The sequence of this T cell receptor (beta chain) was determined in a study of Ad26.COV2.S vaccination and SARS-CoV-2 variants. Study-level background: Doses of Ad26.COV2.S were injected into muscle once or twice, 56 days apart.

Sample treatment: 15 to 20 received Ad26.COV2.S at low or high dose, single or two shots; about 5 received placebo; per-sample allocation not given. Repertoires come from day 63 after the first vaccine or placebo injection. A Boston adult aged 18-55 years was the donor. Expressing Wuhan-strain SARS-CoV-2 spike, an Ad26 vector served as the vaccine. The germline CDR1 and CDR2 sequences are SNHLY and FYNNEI. The V end lost 6 bases, the J end lost 6 bases, and 15 bases lay between the germline ends. The CDR3 totals 14 residues. TCRdb's copy holds only in-frame clones and misses some; the assay was immunoSEQ multiplex PCR. The data hold over 400,000 clones, with about 92% observed a single time. Study results and caveats: Post-vaccination spike-specific CD8+ and CD4+ T cell responses reportedly had substantial breadth.

A note on this clone: Its antigen is unidentified.

The specimen was peripheral blood, collected in a trial of Ad26.COV2.S vaccine versus placebo. The chain recombines TRBV2 with TRBJ2-4; D is undetermined. This receptor was obtained from a person aged 18-65 years who received the Ad26.COV2.S COVID-19 vaccine or a placebo. CDR3 loop: CASSSYSVGNIQYF. DNA of the CDR3: TGTGCCAGCAGCAGCTACAGCGTGGGAAACATTCAGTACTTC.